The clone carrying this TCR beta chain showed up just once. The record originates from a study of control samples from healthy donors and cancer patients. TCRdb's copy holds only in-frame clones and misses some; the assay was immunoSEQ multiplex PCR. Of more than 65,000 clones in the sample, more than 80% are singletons; the top ten hold approximately 16%. The CDR3 is 16 amino acids. Germline loops: CDR1 SEHNR, CDR2 FQNEAQ (reference sequence). V gave up 2 bases and J gave up 7 bases; unmatched junction bases: 8. Sequences were obtained from blood. This receptor was identified in a middle-aged man in good health. V gene TRBV7-9 combines with J gene TRBJ2-2; 9 positions match TRBD1. The CDR3 region has the DNA TGTGCCAGCAGCTTATCCGGGACAGGGAATGTCGGGGAGCTGTTTTTT. Its translation is CASSLSGTGNVGELFF.